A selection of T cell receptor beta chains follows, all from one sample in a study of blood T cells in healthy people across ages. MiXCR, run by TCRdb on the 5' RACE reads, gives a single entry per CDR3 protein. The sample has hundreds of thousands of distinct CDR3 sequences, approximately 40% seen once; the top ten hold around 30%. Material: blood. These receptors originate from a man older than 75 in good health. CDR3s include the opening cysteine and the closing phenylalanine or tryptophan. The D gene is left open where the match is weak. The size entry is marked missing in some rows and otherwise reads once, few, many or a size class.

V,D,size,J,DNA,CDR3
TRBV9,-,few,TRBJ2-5,TGTGCCAGCAGCGCTCGGGGCATCGGGGAGACCCAGTACTTC,CASSARGIGETQYF
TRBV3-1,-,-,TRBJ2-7,TGTGCCAGCAGCCAGTACCGGGACGCCTCCTACGAGCAGTACTTC,CASSQYRDASYEQYF
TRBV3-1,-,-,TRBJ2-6,TGTGCCAGCAGCCAATTCTTGGGGGCCAACGTCCTGACTTTC,CASSQFLGANVLTF
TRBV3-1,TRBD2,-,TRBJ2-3,TGTGCCAGCAGCCAAGAAACTAGCGCAAGCACAGATACGCAGTATTTT,CASSQETSASTDTQYF
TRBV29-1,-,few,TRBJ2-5,TGCAGCGTCGATGCCCTGGTCCAAGAGACCCAGTACTTC,CSVDALVQETQYF
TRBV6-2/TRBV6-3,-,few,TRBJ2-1,TGTGCCAGCTTATGGACAGCCGGTAATGAGCAGTTCTTC,CASLWTAGNEQFF
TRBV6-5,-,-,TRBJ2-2,TGTGCCAGCAGTTACTCGGGCAGCAAAAACACCGGGGAGCTGTTTTTT,CASSYSGSKNTGELFF
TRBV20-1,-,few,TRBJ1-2,TGCAGTGCTAGAGATTTCCGAGGGATGGGAGGCTACACCTTC,CSARDFRGMGGYTF
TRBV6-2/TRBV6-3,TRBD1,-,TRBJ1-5,TGTGCCAGCAGAACCTACCCGGGACAGGGGGTTTTAAGCAATCAGCCCCAGCATTTT,CASRTYPGQGVLSNQPQHF
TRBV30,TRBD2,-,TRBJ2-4,TGTGCCTGGAGTGTAGCTAGCGGGTTTATCAAAAACATTCAGTACTTC,CAWSVASGFIKNIQYF
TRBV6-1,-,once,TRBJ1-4,TGTACCAGTATACAGAGTACATTTGCAACTAATGAAAAACTGTTTTTT,CTSIQSTFATNEKLFF
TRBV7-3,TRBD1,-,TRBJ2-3,TGTGCCAGCAGCCGACAGGGAATTGGTACAGATACGCAGTATTTT,CASSRQGIGTDTQYF
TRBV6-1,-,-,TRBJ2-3,TGTGCCAGCAGTGGTGTGGACCCGACTAGCACAGATACGCAGTATTTT,CASSGVDPTSTDTQYF
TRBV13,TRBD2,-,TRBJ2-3,TGTGCCAGCAGCCCCACGGGGACTACCTTGGGAGATACGCAGTATTTT,CASSPTGTTLGDTQYF
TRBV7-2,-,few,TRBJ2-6,TGTGCCAGCAGTCCTCGACGTTTCTCTGGGGCCAACGTCCTGACTTTC,CASSPRRFSGANVLTF